A single sample is the source of the 23 T cell receptor beta chains below, sequenced in a study of cytotoxic CD8 clonotypes in ibrutinib-treated CLL. TCRdb's copy holds only in-frame clones and misses some; the assay was immunoSEQ multiplex PCR. The data show about 17,000 clones, 70% to 90% seen once. The sequenced sample was PBMCs, obtained before ibrutinib treatment. Receptors were obtained from a human donor with chronic lymphocytic leukemia.

In its sample, this clone was seen a few times. The chain recombines TRBV27 with TRBJ2-1; 13 bases align to TRBD2. Trimming at V came to 6 bases and at J to 8 bases, leaving 7 bases not matched to a gene. The CDR3 covers 15 residues. Germline loops: CDR1 MNHEY, CDR2 SMNVEV (reference sequence). CDR3 sequence reads: CASSRTSGRFDEQFF. The CDR3 nucleotides are TGTGCCAGCAGCCGGACTAGCGGGAGATTCGATGAGCAGTTCTTC.

The rearrangement links TRBV20-1 to TRBJ1-2, with no clear D. The CDR3 runs 11 residues. Germline assignment: CDR1 DFQATT and CDR2 SNEGSKA (reference sequence). Deletions cut 5 bases from V and 3 bases from J, with 7 bases between. Here the CDR3 reads CSASDDYGYTF. The CDR3 DNA reads TGCAGTGCTTCGGACGACTATGGCTACACCTTC.

This chain uses TRBV7-2 with TRBJ2-7, with 8 positions matching TRBD2. This CDR3 region has 14 residues. Germline V gives CDR1 SGHTA, CDR2 FQGNSA. Losses at the gene ends were 5 bases for V and 2 bases for J; bases not matched to a gene: 5. The CDR3 region is CASSIGGGTYEQYF. The CDR3 DNA reads as TGTGCCAGCAGCATCGGGGGGGGAACCTACGAGCAGTACTTC.

V usage is TRBV7-9 and J usage is TRBJ2-1, with 8 bases identical to TRBD2. With V trimmed by 7 bases and J by 3 bases, 14 bases remained unmatched. The length of the CDR3 is 17 residues. CDR1 SEHNR and CDR2 FQNEAQ come from the germline V gene (reference sequence). The CDR3 reads CASIGRYTSGIYNEQFF. DNA for the CDR3: TGTGCCAGCATCGGGCGGTACACTAGCGGTATCTACAATGAGCAGTTCTTC.

The chain has TRBV5-1 and TRBJ1-2, with D unclear. Trimming cost V 0 bases and J 0 bases, with 12 bases left between them. Germline values: CDR1 SGHRS, CDR2 YFSETQ. The CDR3 loop spans 16 amino acids. This CDR3 reads CASSLAKGPPNYGYTF. The DNA of the CDR3 is TGCGCCAGCAGCTTGGCCAAGGGCCCACCTAACTATGGCTACACCTTC. The whole variable domain, filled in from reference TRBV5-1 and TRBJ1-2, reads KAGVTQTPRYLIKTRGQQVTLSCSPISGHRSVSWYQQTPGQGLQFLFEYFSETQRNKGNFPGRFSGRQFSNSRSEMNVSTLELGDSALYLCASSLAKGPPNYGYTFGSGTRLTVV.

This clone was seen a handful of times. This chain connects TRBV30 to TRBJ1-2, with 9 bases that match TRBD1. Trimming at V came to 3 bases and at J to 4 bases, leaving 6 bases not matched to a gene. Germline CDR1 reads GTSNPN; CDR2 reads SVGIG (reference sequence). The CDR3 is 14 amino acids. CDR3 region: CAWSTGQGFYGYTF. The CDR3 DNA sequence: TGTGCCTGGAGCACCGGACAGGGGTTCTATGGCTACACCTTC.

The rearrangement uses TRBV5-1 and TRBJ2-2; a possible D gene is TRBD2 (5 bases). V was clipped by 0 bases and J by 6 bases, with 6 bases between them. This CDR3 is 13 amino acids long. Germline CDR1 is SGHRS and CDR2 is YFSETQ. CDR3 sequence reads: CASSLGGPGELFF. The CDR3 bases are TGCGCCAGCAGCTTGGGAGGGCCCGGGGAGCTGTTTTTT.

The J gene is TRBJ2-3, the V gene TRBV5-5; D may be TRBD2 (5 bases). From germline, CDR1 is SGHKS and CDR2 YYEKEE (reference sequence). The CDR3 loop spans 15 amino acids. Between the trimmed V and J ends, which lost 3 bases and 2 bases, there was a span of 13 bases. CDR3 DNA sequence: TGTGCCAGCAGCTACACGGGAATAACCACAGATACGCAGTATTTT. Its translation: CASSYTGITTDTQYF.

Only one count was recorded for this clone. The J gene is TRBJ1-1, the V gene TRBV29-1; 11 bases are shared with TRBD1. The CDR3 has 14 residues. Germline V gene data show CDR1 as SQVTM and CDR2 as ANQGSEA. V gave up 2 bases and J gave up 6 bases; unmatched junction bases: 5. CDR3 loop: CSVEFRTGGPEAFF. CDR3 bases: TGCAGCGTTGAATTCCGGACAGGGGGCCCTGAAGCTTTCTTT.

The chain has TRBV6-4 and TRBJ2-1, with TRBD2 as a possible D gene (5 bases). V lost 0 bases and J lost 7, with 13 bases in between. CDR3 length: 15 amino acids. CDR1 is MRHNA, CDR2 SNTAGT, per germline. The DNA of the CDR3 is TGTGCCAGCAGTGACTCGACTCTAGCTAGTAATGAGCAGTTCTTC. This gives the protein CASSDSTLASNEQFF.

This sequence joins TRBV5-1 and TRBJ2-3, with TRBD2 matching over 12 bases. Germline V CDR1 and CDR2: SGHRS, YFSETQ. J gave up 6 bases and V 4 bases, and 9 bases lay outside the gene matches. The CDR3 consists of 16 residues. The CDR3 region has the DNA TGCGCCAGCAGCCAAAAGACTAGCGGGAGCAGTGATACGCAGTATTTT. Translation: CASSQKTSGSSDTQYF.

The chain couples TRBV29-1 to TRBJ2-5; 12 nucleotides match TRBD2. The CDR3 extends over 15 amino acids. After removal of 7 bases from V and 5 bases from J, the junction contained 11 bases not matched to a gene. CDR1 and CDR2 from the germline V gene are SQVTM and ANQGSEA. CDR3: CSAYKTSGSMETQYF. Written as DNA, the CDR3 is TGCAGCGCTTATAAGACTAGCGGGAGTATGGAGACCCAGTACTTC.

This clone came up a few times. The rearrangement uses TRBV4-1 and TRBJ2-7; D not certain. The length of the CDR3 is 15 residues. Trimming took off 0 bases at V and 2 bases at J, with 11 bases between the two ends. Germline V gene sequence: CDR1 MGHRA, CDR2 YSYEKL. The CDR3 reads CASSQDYEHTYEQYF. The CDR3 DNA follows: TGCGCCAGCAGCCAAGACTACGAACACACCTACGAGCAGTACTTC.

The rearrangement uses TRBV19 and TRBJ1-2; 8 bases are shared with TRBD1. The germline gives CDR1 LNHDA, CDR2 SQIVND (reference sequence). The V segment lost 7 bases and the J segment 7 bases; nucleotides outside the gene matches: 5. The CDR3 loop spans 12 amino acids. CDR3: CASIGQGRGYTF. The CDR3 region has the DNA TGTGCCAGTATCGGACAGGGTCGTGGCTACACCTTC.

The rearrangement uses TRBV5-1 and TRBJ2-7, with 10 positions matching TRBD1. J lost 5 bases, V lost 3 bases, and 8 bases had no gene match. CDR1 and CDR2 (germline): SGHRS, YFSETQ. The CDR3 is 15 residues long. In DNA, the CDR3 is TGCGCCAGCAGCTCGGGACAGGGGATCCCCCACGAGCAGTACTTC. It codes for CASSSGQGIPHEQYF. Full variable domain (remainder filled in from reference TRBV5-1 and TRBJ2-7): KAGVTQTPRYLIKTRGQQVTLSCSPISGHRSVSWYQQTPGQGLQFLFEYFSETQRNKGNFPGRFSGRQFSNSRSEMNVSTLELGDSALYLCASSSGQGIPHEQYFGPGTRLTVT.

The chain employs TRBV27 and TRBJ2-7; 7 positions match TRBD2. CDR1 is MNHEY, CDR2 SMNVEV, per germline (reference sequence). V lost 0 bases and J lost 4; bases outside the gene matches: 18. The CDR3 totals 19 residues. CDR3 sequence (DNA): TGTGCCAGCAGTTTATCGGCGGGAGCTCCTCGGATTCCTTGGTACGAGCAGTACTTC. Protein product: CASSLSAGAPRIPWYEQYF.

The chain uses TRBV13 and TRBJ2-1; the D gene is possibly TRBD2 (5 bases). Between the trimmed V and J ends, which lost 5 bases and 5 bases, there was a span of 22 bases. This CDR3 region has 17 residues. In germline, CDR1 is PRHDT, CDR2 FYEKMQ (reference sequence). CDR3 coding DNA: TGTGCCAGCAGCCCGTCCCCGGTCATAGCGCCGGACAATGAGCAGTTCTTC. It translates to CASSPSPVIAPDNEQFF.

V gene TRBV4-3 combines with J gene TRBJ2-5; no clear D. The V end was cut by 3 bases, the J end by 6 bases, with 14 bases between. Germline values: CDR1 LGHNA, CDR2 YSLEER. The CDR3 has 14 residues. Here the CDR3 DNA reads TGCGCCAGCAGCCAGGAGCTGGGTTGGCAGACCCAGTACTTC. This sequence encodes CASSQELGWQTQYF.

The V gene is TRBV19, the J gene TRBJ2-1; 16 nucleotides agree with TRBD2. V lost 5 bases to trimming and J lost 2 bases; unmatched junction nucleotides: 6. The germline V gene has CDR1 LNHDA and CDR2 SQIVND (reference sequence). CDR3 length equals 18 residues. DNA of the CDR3: TGTGCCAGTAGTTTGGGACTAGCGGGAGGGGGGACCTACAATGAGCAGTTCTTC. Amino acid sequence: CASSLGLAGGGTYNEQFF.

This chain links TRBV27 with TRBJ2-2; 7 bases align to TRBD1. Germline V gene data show CDR1 as MNHEY and CDR2 as SMNVEV (reference sequence). With V trimmed by 6 bases and J by 7 bases, 11 bases remained unmatched. The CDR3 is 15 amino acids. CDR3 sequence (DNA): TGTGCCAGCAGATCCCTAGGGGGCGGAGGCGGGGAGCTGTTTTTT. Translating gives CASRSLGGGGGELFF.

The chain couples TRBV6-6 to TRBJ2-5; D is possibly TRBD1 (5 bases). The CDR3 extends over 14 amino acids. The germline CDR1 and CDR2 sequences are MNHNY and SVGAGI (reference sequence). Trimming stripped 6 bases from V and 5 bases from J, with 16 bases between. The CDR3 DNA sequence: TGTGCCAGCAGGTCGGCGCAGGGAAGGGAGACCCAGTACTTC. This sequence encodes CASRSAQGRETQYF.

This chain uses TRBV5-8 with TRBJ2-5; TRBD1 is a possible D gene (6 bases). Trimming removed 4 bases at V and 3 bases at J, with 10 bases between. Germline assignment: CDR1 SGHTS and CDR2 YDEGEE. The CDR3 totals 13 residues. The CDR3 nucleotides read TGTGCCAGCAGCAGGACAGAGGAAGAGACCCAGTACTTC. Translated: CASSRTEEETQYF. Complete variable domain (other parts from reference TRBV5-8 and TRBJ2-5): EAGVTQSPTHLIKTRGQQATLRCSPISGHTSVYWYQQALGLGLQFLLWYDEGEERNRGNFPPRFSGRQFPNYSSELNVNALELEDSALYLCASSRTEEETQYFGPGTRLLVL.

The gene calls are TRBV7-2 and TRBJ2-1; D unclear. This CDR3 has 13 residues. The germline V gene encodes CDR1 SGHTA and CDR2 FQGNSA. V dropped 4 bases and J dropped 5 bases, with 9 bases sitting between them. The chain's CDR3 is CASSSIENNEQFF. CDR3 DNA sequence: TGTGCCAGCAGCTCCATCGAAAACAATGAGCAGTTCTTC.